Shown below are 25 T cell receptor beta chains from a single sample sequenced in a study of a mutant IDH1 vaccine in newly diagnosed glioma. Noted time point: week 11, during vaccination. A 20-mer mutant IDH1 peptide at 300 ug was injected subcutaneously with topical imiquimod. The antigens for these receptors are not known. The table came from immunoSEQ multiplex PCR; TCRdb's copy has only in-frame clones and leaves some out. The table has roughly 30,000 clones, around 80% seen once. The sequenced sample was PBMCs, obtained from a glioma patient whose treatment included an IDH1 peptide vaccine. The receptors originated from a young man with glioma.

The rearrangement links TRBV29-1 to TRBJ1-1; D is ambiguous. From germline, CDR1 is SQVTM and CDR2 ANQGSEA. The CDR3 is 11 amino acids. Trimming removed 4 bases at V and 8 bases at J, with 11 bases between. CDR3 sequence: CSVVVTTEAFF. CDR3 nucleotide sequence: TGCAGCGTTGTTGTGACAACCGAAGCTTTCTTT.

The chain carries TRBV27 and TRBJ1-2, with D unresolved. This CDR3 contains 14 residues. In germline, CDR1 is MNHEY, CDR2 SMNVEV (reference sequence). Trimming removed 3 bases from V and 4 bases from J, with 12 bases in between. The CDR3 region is CASSFSRSGYGYTF. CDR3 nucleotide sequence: TGTGCCAGCAGTTTTTCCAGGAGTGGCTATGGCTACACCTTC.

CDR3 sequence reads: CASSLDVYGNTEAFF. The CDR3 DNA reads as TGTGCCAGCAGCTTAGATGTATACGGAAACACTGAAGCTTTCTTT. The gene calls are TRBV11-2 and TRBJ1-1, with unresolved D. Germline V gene data show CDR1 as SGHAT and CDR2 as FQNNGV. This CDR3 spans 15 amino acids. Trimming took 0 bases from V and 2 from J, leaving 10 bases between them.

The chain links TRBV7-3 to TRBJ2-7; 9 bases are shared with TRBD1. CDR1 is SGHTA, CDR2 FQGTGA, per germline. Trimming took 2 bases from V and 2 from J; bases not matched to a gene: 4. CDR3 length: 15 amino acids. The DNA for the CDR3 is TGTGCCAGCAGCTTAGGCCGGACAGGGGCCTACGAGCAGTACTTC. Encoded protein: CASSLGRTGAYEQYF.

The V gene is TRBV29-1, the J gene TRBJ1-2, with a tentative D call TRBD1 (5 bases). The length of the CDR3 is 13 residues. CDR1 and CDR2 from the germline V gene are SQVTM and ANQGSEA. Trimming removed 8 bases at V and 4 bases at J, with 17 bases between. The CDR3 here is CSSGSAGRYGYTF. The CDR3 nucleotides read TGCAGCTCGGGTTCGGCAGGGCGCTATGGCTACACCTTC.

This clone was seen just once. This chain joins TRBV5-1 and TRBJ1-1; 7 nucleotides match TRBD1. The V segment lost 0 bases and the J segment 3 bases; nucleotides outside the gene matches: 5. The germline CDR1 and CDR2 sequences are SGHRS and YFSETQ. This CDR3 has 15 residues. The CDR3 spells CASSLAGQGDTEAFF. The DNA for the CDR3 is TGCGCCAGCAGCTTGGCCGGGCAGGGGGACACTGAAGCTTTCTTT.

CDR3 nucleotide sequence: TGTGCCAGCAGTCCCAGTGGGGTCGGCCACTATGGCTACACCTTC. It specifies CASSPSGVGHYGYTF. The rearrangement links TRBV27 to TRBJ1-2; the D is unclear. The V end lost 5 bases, the J end lost 3 bases, and 16 bases lay between the germline ends. CDR3 length: 15 amino acids. Germline V lookup: CDR1 MNHEY, CDR2 SMNVEV (reference sequence).

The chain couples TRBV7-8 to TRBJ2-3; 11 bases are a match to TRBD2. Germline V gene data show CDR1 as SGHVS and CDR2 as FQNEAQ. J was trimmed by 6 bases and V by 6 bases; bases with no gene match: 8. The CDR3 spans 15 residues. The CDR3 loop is CASRMTSGIKDTQYF. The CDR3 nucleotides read TGTGCCAGCAGAATGACTAGCGGGATCAAGGATACGCAGTATTTT.

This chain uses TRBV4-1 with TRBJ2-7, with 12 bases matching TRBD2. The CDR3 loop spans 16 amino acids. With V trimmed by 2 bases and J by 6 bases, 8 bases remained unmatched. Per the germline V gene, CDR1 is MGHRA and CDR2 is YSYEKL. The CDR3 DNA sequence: TGCGCCAGCAGCCAAATCAGACTAGCGGGAGCCCGCGAGCAGTACTTC. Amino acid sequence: CASSQIRLAGAREQYF.

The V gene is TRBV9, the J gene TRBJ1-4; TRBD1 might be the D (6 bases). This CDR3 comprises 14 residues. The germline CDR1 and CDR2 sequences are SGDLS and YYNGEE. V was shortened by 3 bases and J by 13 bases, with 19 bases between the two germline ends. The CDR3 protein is CASSATLQGFGLFF. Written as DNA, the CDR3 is TGTGCCAGCAGCGCTACTCTACAGGGATTTGGACTGTTTTTT.

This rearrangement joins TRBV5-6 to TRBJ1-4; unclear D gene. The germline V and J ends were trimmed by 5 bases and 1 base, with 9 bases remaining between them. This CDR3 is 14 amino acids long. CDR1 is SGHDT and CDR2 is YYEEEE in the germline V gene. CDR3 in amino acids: CASRHRQTNEKLFF. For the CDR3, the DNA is TGTGCCAGCAGGCACAGACAAACTAATGAAAAACTGTTTTTT.

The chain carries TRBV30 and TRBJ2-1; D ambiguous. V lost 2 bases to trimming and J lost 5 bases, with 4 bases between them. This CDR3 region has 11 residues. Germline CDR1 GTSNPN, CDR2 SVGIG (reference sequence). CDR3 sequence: CAWSYNNEQFF. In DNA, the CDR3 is TGTGCCTGGAGTTACAACAATGAGCAGTTCTTC.

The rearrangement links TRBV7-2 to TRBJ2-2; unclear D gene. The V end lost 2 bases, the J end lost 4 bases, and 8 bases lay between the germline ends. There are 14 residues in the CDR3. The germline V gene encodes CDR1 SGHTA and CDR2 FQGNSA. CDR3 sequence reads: CASSLFWRTGELFF. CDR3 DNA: TGTGCCAGCAGCTTATTTTGGCGCACCGGGGAGCTGTTTTTT.

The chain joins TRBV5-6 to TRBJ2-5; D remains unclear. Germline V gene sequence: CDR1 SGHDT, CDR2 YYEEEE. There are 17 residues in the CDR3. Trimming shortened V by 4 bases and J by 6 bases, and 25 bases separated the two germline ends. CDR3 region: CASSLLHVIAIKKTQYF. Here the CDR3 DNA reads TGTGCCAGCAGCCTGTTACACGTGATAGCAATCAAGAAGACCCAGTACTTC.

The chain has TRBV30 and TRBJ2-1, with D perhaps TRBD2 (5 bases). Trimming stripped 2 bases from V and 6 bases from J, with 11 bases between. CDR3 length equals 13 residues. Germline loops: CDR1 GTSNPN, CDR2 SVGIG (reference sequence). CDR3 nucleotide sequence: TGTGCCTGGAGTACCACGAGCGGCAATGAGCAGTTCTTC. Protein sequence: CAWSTTSGNEQFF.

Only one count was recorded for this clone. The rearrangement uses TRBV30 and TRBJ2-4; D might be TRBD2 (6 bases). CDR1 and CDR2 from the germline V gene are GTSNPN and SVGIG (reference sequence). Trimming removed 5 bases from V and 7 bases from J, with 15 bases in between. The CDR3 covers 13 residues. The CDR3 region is CAWAPGGRNIQYF. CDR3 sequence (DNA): TGTGCCTGGGCCCCCGGGGGTCGGAACATTCAGTACTTC. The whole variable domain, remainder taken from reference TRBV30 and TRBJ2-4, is SQTIHQWPATLVQPVGSPLSLECTVEGTSNPNLYWYRQAAGRGLQLLFYSVGIGQISSEVPQNLSASRPQDRQFILSSKKLLLSDSGFYLCAWAPGGRNIQYFGAGTRLSVL.

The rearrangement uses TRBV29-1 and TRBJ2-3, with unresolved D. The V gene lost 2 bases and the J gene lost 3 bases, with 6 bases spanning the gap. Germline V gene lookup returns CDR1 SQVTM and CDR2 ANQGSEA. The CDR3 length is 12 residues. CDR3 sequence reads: CSVETATDTQYF. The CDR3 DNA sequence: TGCAGCGTTGAAACGGCTACAGATACGCAGTATTTT.

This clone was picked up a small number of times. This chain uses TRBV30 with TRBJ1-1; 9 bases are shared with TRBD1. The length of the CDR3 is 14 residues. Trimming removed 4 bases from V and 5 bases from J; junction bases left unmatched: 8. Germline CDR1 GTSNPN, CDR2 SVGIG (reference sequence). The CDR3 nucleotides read TGTGCCTGGAACGAGGGACAGGGTAGAACTGAAGCTTTCTTT. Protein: CAWNEGQGRTEAFF. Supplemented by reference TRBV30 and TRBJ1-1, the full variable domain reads SQTIHQWPATLVQPVGSPLSLECTVEGTSNPNLYWYRQAAGRGLQLLFYSVGIGQISSEVPQNLSASRPQDRQFILSSKKLLLSDSGFYLCAWNEGQGRTEAFFGQGTRLTVV.

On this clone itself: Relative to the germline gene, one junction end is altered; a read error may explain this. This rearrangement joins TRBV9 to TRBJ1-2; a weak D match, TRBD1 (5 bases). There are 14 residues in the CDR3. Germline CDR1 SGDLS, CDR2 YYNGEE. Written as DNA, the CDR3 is TGTGCCAGCACCGTAACCGGGGGGGGCTATGGCTACACCTTC. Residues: CASTVTGGGYGYTF. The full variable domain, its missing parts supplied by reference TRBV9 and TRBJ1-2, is DSGVTQTPKHLITATGQRVTLRCSPRSGDLSVYWYQQSLDQGLQFLIQYYNGEERAKGNILERFSAQQFPDLHSELNLSSLELGDSALYFCASTVTGGGYGYTFGSGTRLTVV.

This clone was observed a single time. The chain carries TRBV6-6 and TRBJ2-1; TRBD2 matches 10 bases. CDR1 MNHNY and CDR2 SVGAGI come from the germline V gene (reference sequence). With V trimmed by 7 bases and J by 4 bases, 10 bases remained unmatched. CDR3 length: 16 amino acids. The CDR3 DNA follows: TGTGCCAGCACTGGTAGGGGGACTAGCGATTACAATGAGCAGTTCTTC. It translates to CASTGRGTSDYNEQFF.

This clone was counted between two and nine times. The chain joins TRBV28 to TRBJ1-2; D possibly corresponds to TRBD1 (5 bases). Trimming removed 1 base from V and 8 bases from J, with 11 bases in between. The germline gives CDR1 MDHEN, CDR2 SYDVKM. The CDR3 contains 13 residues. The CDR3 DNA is TGTGCCAGCAGTTTATCGGGGGGAGGGGGCTACACCTTC. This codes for CASSLSGGGGYTF.

The CDR3 DNA is TGTGCCTGGAGTGGATTATACGACAATCAGCCCCAGCATTTT. Its protein is CAWSGLYDNQPQHF. The chain carries TRBV30 and TRBJ1-5, with D unresolved. This CDR3 has 14 residues. Per germline, CDR1 GTSNPN and CDR2 SVGIG (reference sequence). Trimming cost V 1 base and J 3 bases, with 10 bases left between them.

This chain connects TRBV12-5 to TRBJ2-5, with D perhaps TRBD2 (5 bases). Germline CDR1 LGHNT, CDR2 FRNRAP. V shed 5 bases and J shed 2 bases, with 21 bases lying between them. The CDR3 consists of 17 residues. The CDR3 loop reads CASGPQLLVAIQETQYF. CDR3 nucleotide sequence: TGTGCTAGTGGTCCCCAATTACTAGTCGCGATTCAAGAGACCCAGTACTTC.

CDR3 coding DNA: TGTGCCATCAGTAAGACAGGACCGGCTATGAACACTGAAGCTTTCTTT. It codes for CAISKTGPAMNTEAFF. This rearrangement joins TRBV10-3 to TRBJ1-1; weak D call: TRBD1 (6 bases). The CDR3 spans 16 residues. CDR1 ENHRY and CDR2 SYGVKD come from the germline V gene. V was trimmed by 5 bases and J by 0 bases, leaving 16 bases between them.

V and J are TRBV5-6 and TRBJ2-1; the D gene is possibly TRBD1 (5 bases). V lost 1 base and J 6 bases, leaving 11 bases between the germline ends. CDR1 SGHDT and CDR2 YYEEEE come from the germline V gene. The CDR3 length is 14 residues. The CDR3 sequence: CASSLRGSGNEQFF. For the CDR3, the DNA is TGTGCCAGCAGCTTGAGGGGATCCGGCAATGAGCAGTTCTTC.